The entry that follows covers one T cell receptor (beta chain) sequence. The antigen remains undetermined. This sample was included in a study of cytotoxic CD8 clonotypes in ibrutinib-treated CLL. Whole-study context: Responses: some 25 partial, 2 complete; after median around 70 months, roughly 14 stayed remitted, some twelve progressed. Findings and caveats of the study: The study found baseline clonality above age-matched healthy donors, tracking circulating CD8+ T-cell counts. Increased clonality at ibrutinib response gave way to a return toward baseline at progression.

Frozen-stored PBMCs produced 1.5 to 2 micrograms of genomic DNA for TCR beta libraries. Profiling relied on immunoSEQ multiplex PCR, and the TCRdb table lists in-frame clones only, not all of them. The sample has 40,000 or so clones, over 60% seen once; the top ten hold roughly 14%. Between the trimmed V and J ends, which lost 4 bases and 2 bases, there was a span of 12 bases. Germline CDR1 is SGDLS and CDR2 is YYNGEE. The CDR3 runs 14 residues. The sequence derives from a human donor with chronic lymphocytic leukemia. The source was PBMCs, collected after 12 months of ibrutinib treatment. The chain employs TRBV9 and TRBJ2-5; D is unclear. The CDR3 DNA reads as TGTGCCAGCAGCCCCCGGGCAGGACAAGAGACCCAGTACTTC. It is translated as CASSPRAGQETQYF.